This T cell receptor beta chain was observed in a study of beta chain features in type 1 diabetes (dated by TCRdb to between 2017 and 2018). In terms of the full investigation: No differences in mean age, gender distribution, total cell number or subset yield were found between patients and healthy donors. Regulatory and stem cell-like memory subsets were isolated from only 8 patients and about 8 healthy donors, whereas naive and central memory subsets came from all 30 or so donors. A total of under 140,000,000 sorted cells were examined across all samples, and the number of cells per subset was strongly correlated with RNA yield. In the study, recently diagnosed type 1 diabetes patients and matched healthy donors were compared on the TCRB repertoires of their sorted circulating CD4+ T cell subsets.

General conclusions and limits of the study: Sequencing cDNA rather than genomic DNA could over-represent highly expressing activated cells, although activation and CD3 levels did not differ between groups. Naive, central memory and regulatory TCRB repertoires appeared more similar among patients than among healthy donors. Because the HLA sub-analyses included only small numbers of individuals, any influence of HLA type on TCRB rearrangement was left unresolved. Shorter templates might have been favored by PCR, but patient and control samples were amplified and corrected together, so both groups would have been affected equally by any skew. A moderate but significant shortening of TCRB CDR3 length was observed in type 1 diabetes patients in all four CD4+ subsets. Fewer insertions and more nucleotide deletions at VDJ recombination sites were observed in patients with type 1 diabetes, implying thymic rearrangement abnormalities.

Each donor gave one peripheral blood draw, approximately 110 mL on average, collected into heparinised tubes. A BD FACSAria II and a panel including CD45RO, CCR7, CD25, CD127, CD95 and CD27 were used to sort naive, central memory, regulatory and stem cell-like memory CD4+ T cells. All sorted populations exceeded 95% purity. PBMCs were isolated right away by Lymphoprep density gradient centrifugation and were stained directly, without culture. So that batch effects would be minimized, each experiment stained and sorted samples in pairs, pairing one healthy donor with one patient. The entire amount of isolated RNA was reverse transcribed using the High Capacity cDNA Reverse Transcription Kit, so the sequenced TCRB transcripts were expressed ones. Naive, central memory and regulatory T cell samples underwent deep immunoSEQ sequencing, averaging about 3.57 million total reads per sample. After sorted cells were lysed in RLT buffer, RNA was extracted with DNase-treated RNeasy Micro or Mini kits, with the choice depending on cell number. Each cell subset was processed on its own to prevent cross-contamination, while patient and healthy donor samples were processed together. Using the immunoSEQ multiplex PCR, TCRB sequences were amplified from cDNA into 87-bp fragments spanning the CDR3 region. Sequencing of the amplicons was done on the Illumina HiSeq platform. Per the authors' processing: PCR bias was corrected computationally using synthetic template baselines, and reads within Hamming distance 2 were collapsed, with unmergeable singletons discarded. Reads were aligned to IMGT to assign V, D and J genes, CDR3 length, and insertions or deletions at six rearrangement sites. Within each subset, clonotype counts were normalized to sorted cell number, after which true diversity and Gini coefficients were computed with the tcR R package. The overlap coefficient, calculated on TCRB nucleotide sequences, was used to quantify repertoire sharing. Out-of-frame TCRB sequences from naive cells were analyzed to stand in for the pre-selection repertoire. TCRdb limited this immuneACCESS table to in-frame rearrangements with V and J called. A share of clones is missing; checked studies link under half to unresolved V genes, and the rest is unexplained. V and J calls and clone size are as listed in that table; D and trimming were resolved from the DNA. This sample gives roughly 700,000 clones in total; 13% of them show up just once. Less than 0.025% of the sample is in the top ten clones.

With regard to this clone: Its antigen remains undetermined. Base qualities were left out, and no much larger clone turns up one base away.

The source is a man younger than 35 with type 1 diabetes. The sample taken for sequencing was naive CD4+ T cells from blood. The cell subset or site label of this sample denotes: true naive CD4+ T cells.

The sequence in DNA is TGTGCCAGCAGCCAAGTGACGGCTACAGATACGCAGTATTTT. It translates as CASSQVTATDTQYF. Rearrangement joined TRBV4-2 to TRBJ2-3; there is no confident call for the D gene. The cysteine opens and the phenylalanine closes a CDR3 of 14 amino acids. Left in the record is the CDR3 DNA by itself, 42 bases read in frame from the first base. Deletion took 1 base off V and 3 bases off J, with a span of 8 bases between the germline ends. Taken from the germline V gene, the CDR1 and CDR2 loops are LGHNA and YNFKEQ.